This is a list of T cell receptor beta chains from one sample in a study of blood T cell repertoires in COVID-19. Assay used: immunoSEQ multiplex PCR; TCRdb lists only in-frame clones, some missing. The sample records fewer than 450,000 clones, 75% to 90% being singletons. The specimen sequenced was peripheral blood. The source of these receptors is a woman in her forties or fifties with COVID-19, enrolled during active disease. Both conserved end residues are part of each CDR3. The order of the fields is CDR3 length, clone size, J gene, V gene, D gene, CDR3 DNA, CDR3 protein. The D gene is left open where the match is weak. Only some rows state a clone size, as once, few, many or a class for expanded clones.

len: 16; abundance: many; j_gene: TRBJ2-7; v_gene: TRBV4-1; d_gene: TRBD1; CDR3nt: TGCGCCAGCAGCCTTTTTTTCGGGACAGGAGATTCCGAGCAGTACTTC; CDR3aa: CASSLFFGTGDSEQYF
len: 14; abundance: -; j_gene: TRBJ2-2; v_gene: TRBV6-6; d_gene: TRBD2; CDR3nt: TGTGCCAGCAGTACTAGCGGGAGCACCGGGGAGCTGTTTTTT; CDR3aa: CASSTSGSTGELFF
len: 15; abundance: -; j_gene: TRBJ1-5; v_gene: TRBV2; d_gene: -; CDR3nt: TGTGCCAGCACCCAGGGTCCCGATCGATATCAGCCCCAGCATTTT; CDR3aa: CASTQGPDRYQPQHF
len: 15; abundance: -; j_gene: TRBJ2-2; v_gene: TRBV15; d_gene: -; CDR3nt: TGTGCCACCAGCAGTATAGACAGGTTGTCCGGGGAGCTGTTTTTT; CDR3aa: CATSSIDRLSGELFF
len: 14; abundance: -; j_gene: TRBJ2-7; v_gene: TRBV30; d_gene: TRBD2; CDR3nt: TGTGCCTGGAGTATTCGACTAGCGGCTTACGAGCAGTACTTC; CDR3aa: CAWSIRLAAYEQYF
len: 12; abundance: -; j_gene: TRBJ1-2; v_gene: TRBV30; d_gene: TRBD1; CDR3nt: TGTGCCGGCCTAGGGACAGTTTGGGGCTACACCTTC; CDR3aa: CAGLGTVWGYTF
len: 14; abundance: -; j_gene: TRBJ1-5; v_gene: TRBV7-2; d_gene: -; CDR3nt: TGTGCCAGCAGCTCCGTTTGGGGGGGGCAGCCCCAGCATTTT; CDR3aa: CASSSVWGGQPQHF
len: 14; abundance: -; j_gene: TRBJ2-1; v_gene: TRBV3-1/TRBV3-2; d_gene: TRBD2; CDR3nt: TGTGCCAGCAGACTAGCGGGAGGGCCGGATGAGCAGTTCTTC; CDR3aa: CASRLAGGPDEQFF
len: 15; abundance: -; j_gene: TRBJ2-1; v_gene: TRBV5-1; d_gene: TRBD2; CDR3nt: TGCGCCAGCAGCTTGGTGGGGACTACCTACAATGAGCAGTTCTTC; CDR3aa: CASSLVGTTYNEQFF
len: 17; abundance: -; j_gene: TRBJ2-3; v_gene: TRBV24-1; d_gene: TRBD1; CDR3nt: TGTGCCACCAGTGGCCTTAACCGGGACAGGGGTATAGATACGCAGTATTTT; CDR3aa: CATSGLNRDRGIDTQYF
len: 13; abundance: -; j_gene: TRBJ1-5; v_gene: TRBV3-1/TRBV3-2; d_gene: -; CDR3nt: TGTGCCAGCAGCCCCCAGGGTGGTCAGCCCCAGCATTTT; CDR3aa: CASSPQGGQPQHF
len: 15; abundance: -; j_gene: TRBJ2-3; v_gene: TRBV18; d_gene: TRBD2; CDR3nt: TGTGCCAGCTCACCAAGACTAGCGAATACAGATACGCAGTATTTT; CDR3aa: CASSPRLANTDTQYF
len: 14; abundance: -; j_gene: TRBJ2-1; v_gene: TRBV6-2/TRBV6-3; d_gene: -; CDR3nt: TGTGCCAGCAGCCCTAGGGAGTCCTACAATGAGCAGTTCTTC; CDR3aa: CASSPRESYNEQFF
len: 17; abundance: -; j_gene: TRBJ2-5; v_gene: TRBV5-1; d_gene: TRBD2; CDR3nt: TGCGCCAGCAGCTTGTTGGTAGCGGGAGGCGGCCAAGAGACCCAGTACTTC; CDR3aa: CASSLLVAGGGQETQYF
len: 17; abundance: few; j_gene: TRBJ2-4; v_gene: TRBV7-3; d_gene: -; CDR3nt: TGTGCCAGCAGCCAAGGTGTGGAGGCGGGTACAAAAAACATTCAGTACTTC; CDR3aa: CASSQGVEAGTKNIQYF
len: 14; abundance: -; j_gene: TRBJ1-2; v_gene: TRBV2; d_gene: TRBD1; CDR3nt: TGTGCCAGCAGCGGAGGACAGGGGGCCGCGGTCTACACCTTC; CDR3aa: CASSGGQGAAVYTF
len: 15; abundance: few; j_gene: TRBJ1-2; v_gene: TRBV9; d_gene: -; CDR3nt: TGTGCCAGCAGCCCCCCCCGGGGAATGATCCATGGCTACACCTTC; CDR3aa: CASSPPRGMIHGYTF
len: 16; abundance: once; j_gene: TRBJ2-1; v_gene: TRBV5-1; d_gene: TRBD2; CDR3nt: TGCGCCAGCAGCTTGGTTGGCGGGAGGTTCTACAATGAGCAGTTCTTC; CDR3aa: CASSLVGGRFYNEQFF
len: 12; abundance: -; j_gene: TRBJ1-1; v_gene: TRBV24-1; d_gene: -; CDR3nt: TGTGCCACCATGGGGGCGGGCACTGAAGCTTTCTTT; CDR3aa: CATMGAGTEAFF
len: 14; abundance: -; j_gene: TRBJ2-7; v_gene: TRBV29-1; d_gene: -; CDR3nt: TGCAGCGTTGAGGGAGTCGCTAGCTCCTACGAGCAGTACTTC; CDR3aa: CSVEGVASSYEQYF
len: 13; abundance: -; j_gene: TRBJ2-5; v_gene: TRBV5-1; d_gene: -; CDR3nt: TGCGCCAGCAACACCGGACAAGAAGAGACCCAGTACTTC; CDR3aa: CASNTGQEETQYF
len: 20; abundance: -; j_gene: TRBJ2-2; v_gene: TRBV9; d_gene: -; CDR3nt: TGTGCCAGCAGCGTAGGGGGGATTAGCGGTCCCTACGCGGACACCGGGGAGCTGTTTTTT; CDR3aa: CASSVGGISGPYADTGELFF
len: 14; abundance: -; j_gene: TRBJ1-1; v_gene: TRBV15; d_gene: -; CDR3nt: TGTGCCACCAGCAGAGATTTGGAGGAAGTCGAAGCCAAATTT; CDR3aa: CATSRDLEEVEAKF
len: 14; abundance: -; j_gene: TRBJ2-4; v_gene: TRBV5-8; d_gene: -; CDR3nt: TGTGCCAGCAGCGTGGACAGAGATTCGCCCATTCAGTACTTC; CDR3aa: CASSVDRDSPIQYF
len: 15; abundance: -; j_gene: TRBJ2-1; v_gene: TRBV11-2; d_gene: TRBD2; CDR3nt: TGTGCCAGCAGCCCCAGACTAGCGGACTACAATGAGCAGTTCTTC; CDR3aa: CASSPRLADYNEQFF
len: 17; abundance: once; j_gene: TRBJ2-5; v_gene: TRBV6-4; d_gene: TRBD1; CDR3nt: TGTGCCAGCTCTCCTGGATCCCTAGCAGGGGGCCAAGAGACCCAGTACTTC; CDR3aa: CASSPGSLAGGQETQYF
len: 15; abundance: -; j_gene: TRBJ1-6; v_gene: TRBV6-1; d_gene: -; CDR3nt: TGTGCCAGCAGTGAAGCGTGGACAGTTAATTCACCCCTCCACTTT; CDR3aa: CASSEAWTVNSPLHF
len: 16; abundance: few; j_gene: TRBJ1-2; v_gene: TRBV9; d_gene: -; CDR3nt: TGTGCCAGCAGCGCCTCTCTCTTCAGGGATTCGGGTGGCTACACCTTC; CDR3aa: CASSASLFRDSGGYTF
len: 13; abundance: -; j_gene: TRBJ1-5; v_gene: TRBV4-3; d_gene: TRBD1; CDR3nt: TGCGCCAGCAGCCACCGACAGGGTCAGCCCCAGCATTTT; CDR3aa: CASSHRQGQPQHF
len: 14; abundance: -; j_gene: TRBJ2-7; v_gene: TRBV27; d_gene: -; CDR3nt: TGTGCCAGCAGCCCCAGGGGTAACTCCTACGAGCAGTACTTC; CDR3aa: CASSPRGNSYEQYF
len: 15; abundance: -; j_gene: TRBJ1-4; v_gene: TRBV18; d_gene: TRBD1; CDR3nt: TGTGCCAGCTCACCACCCGGGACAGGGCGGGAAAAACTGTTTTTT; CDR3aa: CASSPPGTGREKLFF
len: 17; abundance: once; j_gene: TRBJ1-6; v_gene: TRBV5-4; d_gene: TRBD1; CDR3nt: TGTGCCAGCAGCCCCCGAACATCGGGACAGGCCAATTCACCCCTCCACTTT; CDR3aa: CASSPRTSGQANSPLHF
len: 12; abundance: -; j_gene: TRBJ2-7; v_gene: TRBV14; d_gene: -; CDR3nt: TGTGCCAGCAGCCAAGCGTCTCTCGAGCAGTACTTC; CDR3aa: CASSQASLEQYF
len: 16; abundance: once; j_gene: TRBJ2-1; v_gene: TRBV24-1; d_gene: TRBD2; CDR3nt: TGTGCCACCAGTGATTTGACCGGGAGGGGGTACAATGAGCAGTTCTTC; CDR3aa: CATSDLTGRGYNEQFF
len: 14; abundance: few; j_gene: TRBJ1-1; v_gene: TRBV7-8; d_gene: -; CDR3nt: TGTGCCAGCGTAAGTCCTACAGGGAACACTGAAGCTTTCTTT; CDR3aa: CASVSPTGNTEAFF
len: 14; abundance: -; j_gene: TRBJ2-4; v_gene: TRBV5-8; d_gene: -; CDR3nt: TGTGCCAGCAGCTTAGGGACTGTAATAAACATTCAGTACTTC; CDR3aa: CASSLGTVINIQYF
len: 18; abundance: -; j_gene: TRBJ2-3; v_gene: TRBV4-2; d_gene: TRBD2; CDR3nt: TGTGCCAGCAGCCAAGGACTAGCGGGAGGGCCCAGCACAGATACGCAGTATTTT; CDR3aa: CASSQGLAGGPSTDTQYF
len: 16; abundance: -; j_gene: TRBJ2-2; v_gene: TRBV5-1; d_gene: -; CDR3nt: TGCGCCAGCAGCTTGGTTGCGGGATCGAACACCGGGGAGCTGTTTTTT; CDR3aa: CASSLVAGSNTGELFF
len: 16; abundance: -; j_gene: TRBJ2-1; v_gene: TRBV25-1; d_gene: -; CDR3nt: TGTGCCAGCAGTCCACTGGGGACAAGGGGGAGAGGTGAGCAGTTCTTC; CDR3aa: CASSPLGTRGRGEQFF
len: 12; abundance: -; j_gene: TRBJ1-2; v_gene: TRBV7-2; d_gene: -; CDR3nt: TGTGCCACGGCCGGACAGAACTATGGCTACACCTTC; CDR3aa: CATAGQNYGYTF
len: 14; abundance: -; j_gene: TRBJ1-1; v_gene: TRBV19; d_gene: -; CDR3nt: TGTGCCAGTACTACGAACAGCATGAACACTGAAGCTTTCTTT; CDR3aa: CASTTNSMNTEAFF
len: 14; abundance: -; j_gene: TRBJ2-7; v_gene: TRBV6-5; d_gene: TRBD1; CDR3nt: TGTGCCAGCAGTCCCCGGGACAGGGGGCACGAGCAGTACTTC; CDR3aa: CASSPRDRGHEQYF
len: 17; abundance: -; j_gene: TRBJ1-5; v_gene: TRBV19; d_gene: TRBD1; CDR3nt: TGTGCCAGTAGTATAGGCGCAGGGGGCGGAAACAATCAGCCCCAGCATTTT; CDR3aa: CASSIGAGGGNNQPQHF
len: 14; abundance: -; j_gene: TRBJ2-5; v_gene: TRBV5-1; d_gene: -; CDR3nt: TGCGCCAGCAGCTTACCCACAAACCAAGAGACCCAGTACTTC; CDR3aa: CASSLPTNQETQYF
len: 14; abundance: -; j_gene: TRBJ2-7; v_gene: TRBV5-6; d_gene: TRBD2; CDR3nt: TGTGCCAGCAGCGACGGGACTATTTACTACGAGCAGTACTTC; CDR3aa: CASSDGTIYYEQYF
len: 16; abundance: once; j_gene: TRBJ2-7; v_gene: TRBV11-2; d_gene: TRBD1; CDR3nt: TGTGCCAGCAGCTCGTGGACAGGGGGCACCTCCTACGAGCAGTACTTC; CDR3aa: CASSSWTGGTSYEQYF
len: 15; abundance: once; j_gene: TRBJ1-6; v_gene: TRBV2; d_gene: -; CDR3nt: TGTGCCAGCACTCTCGGACAGTCTTTGGGATCACCCCTCCACTTT; CDR3aa: CASTLGQSLGSPLHF
len: 21; abundance: -; j_gene: TRBJ1-6; v_gene: TRBV7-8; d_gene: -; CDR3nt: TGTGCCAGCAGCTTACATTACGGACATGGGGGCCTGAGCTCCTATAATTCACCCCTCCACTTT; CDR3aa: CASSLHYGHGGLSSYNSPLHF
len: 16; abundance: -; j_gene: TRBJ2-1; v_gene: TRBV4-2; d_gene: -; CDR3nt: TGTGCCAGCAGCCCTAATAAAGGGGGCTCCTACAATGAGCAGTTCTTC; CDR3aa: CASSPNKGGSYNEQFF
len: 14; abundance: -; j_gene: TRBJ2-1; v_gene: TRBV4-2; d_gene: -; CDR3nt: TGTGCCAGCAGCCAAGTTTTTAGCTACAATGAGCAGTTCTTC; CDR3aa: CASSQVFSYNEQFF
len: 13; abundance: -; j_gene: TRBJ2-7; v_gene: TRBV6-5; d_gene: -; CDR3nt: TGTGCCAGCAGTTACACAACAGGGAACGAGCAGTACTTC; CDR3aa: CASSYTTGNEQYF
len: 17; abundance: -; j_gene: TRBJ2-5; v_gene: TRBV5-4; d_gene: TRBD1; CDR3nt: TGTGCCAGCAGCTTGACAGGGGGGCAACCAACGAAAGAGACCCAGTACTTC; CDR3aa: CASSLTGGQPTKETQYF